This is a list of T cell receptor beta chains from one sample in a study of blood T cell repertoires in COVID-19. Repertoires were generated with immunoSEQ multiplex PCR, while TCRdb's copy carries only in-frame clones and drops some. The profile shows under 250,000 clones, about 90% of them singletons. Specimen: peripheral blood. The origin of the receptors is a man aged 60 to 69 with acute or convalescent COVID-19. The CDR3 runs from the conserved cysteine through the conserved F or W. D genes are given only for firm matches. Rows may omit the clone size; those that give it use once, few, many or a size class.

V	J	size	D	CDR3	DNA
TRBV6-1	TRBJ2-3	-	TRBD2	CASSEPLRLAGEDTQYF	TGTGCCAGCAGTGAACCCCTAAGACTAGCGGGAGAAGATACGCAGTATTTT
TRBV6-2/TRBV6-3	TRBJ2-3	-	TRBD2	CASSPGLVPSKRGTDTQYF	TGTGCCAGCAGTCCAGGACTAGTTCCCTCGAAGAGAGGCACAGATACGCAGTATTTT
TRBV4-2	TRBJ2-7	-	TRBD1	CASSSRDRGPYEQYF	TGTGCCAGCAGCTCCCGGGACAGGGGGCCGTACGAGCAGTACTTC
TRBV7-2	TRBJ2-7	-	TRBD2	CASSLGLAGSYEQYF	TGTGCCAGCAGCTTAGGACTAGCGGGTTCCTACGAGCAGTACTTC
TRBV4-1	TRBJ1-1	once	-	CASSVRSTANTEAFF	TGCGCCAGCAGCGTCCGAAGTACAGCGAACACTGAAGCTTTCTTT
TRBV27	TRBJ2-1	-	-	CANLSGVPSYNEQFF	TGTGCCAACCTATCGGGGGTTCCATCCTACAATGAGCAGTTCTTC
TRBV10-2	TRBJ2-1	-	-	CASSGQGETAGGLLNEQFF	TGCGCCAGCAGTGGGCAGGGGGAAACGGCGGGAGGCCTGCTCAATGAGCAGTTCTTC
TRBV3-1/TRBV3-2	TRBJ2-7	-	-	CASSQTLKEEQYF	TGTGCCAGCAGCCAGACCCTTAAGGAGGAGCAGTACTTC
TRBV4-1	TRBJ1-6	-	TRBD1	CASSAHSAGQGMSGGNSPLHF	TGCGCCAGCAGCGCCCACTCAGCCGGACAGGGCATGTCGGGCGGGAATTCACCCCTCCACTTT
TRBV20-1	TRBJ1-1	-	-	CSSGDTEAFF	TGCAGTTCAGGGGACACTGAAGCTTTCTTT
TRBV5-1	TRBJ2-1	-	TRBD2	CASKISGGTYNEQFF	TGCGCCAGCAAGATTAGCGGGGGAACCTACAATGAGCAGTTCTTC
TRBV19	TRBJ1-1	-	TRBD1	CASYRGTTEAFF	TGTGCCAGTTACAGGGGAACAACTGAAGCTTTCTTT
TRBV5-8	TRBJ2-3	once	TRBD2	CASSTGLAGLTDTQYF	TGTGCCAGCAGCACGGGACTAGCGGGACTCACAGATACGCAGTATTTT
TRBV30	TRBJ1-3	-	-	CAWRGAWESSGNTIYF	TGTGCCTGGAGGGGGGCCTGGGAGAGCTCTGGAAACACCATATATTTT
TRBV9	TRBJ2-7	-	TRBD1	CASRPGTGAPYEQYF	TGTGCCAGCAGGCCCGGGACAGGGGCCCCCTACGAGCAGTACTTC